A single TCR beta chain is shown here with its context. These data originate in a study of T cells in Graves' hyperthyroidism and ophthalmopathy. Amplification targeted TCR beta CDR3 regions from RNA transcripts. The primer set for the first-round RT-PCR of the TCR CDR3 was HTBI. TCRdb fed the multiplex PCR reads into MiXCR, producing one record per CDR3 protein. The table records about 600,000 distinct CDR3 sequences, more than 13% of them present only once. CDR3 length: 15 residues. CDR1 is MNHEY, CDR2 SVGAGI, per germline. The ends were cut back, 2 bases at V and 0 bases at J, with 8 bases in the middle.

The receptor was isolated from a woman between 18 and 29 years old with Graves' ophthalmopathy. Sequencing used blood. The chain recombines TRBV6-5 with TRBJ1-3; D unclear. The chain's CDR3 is CASSYPGDSGNTIYF. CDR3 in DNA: TGTGCCAGCAGTTACCCGGGAGACTCTGGAAACACCATATATTTT.